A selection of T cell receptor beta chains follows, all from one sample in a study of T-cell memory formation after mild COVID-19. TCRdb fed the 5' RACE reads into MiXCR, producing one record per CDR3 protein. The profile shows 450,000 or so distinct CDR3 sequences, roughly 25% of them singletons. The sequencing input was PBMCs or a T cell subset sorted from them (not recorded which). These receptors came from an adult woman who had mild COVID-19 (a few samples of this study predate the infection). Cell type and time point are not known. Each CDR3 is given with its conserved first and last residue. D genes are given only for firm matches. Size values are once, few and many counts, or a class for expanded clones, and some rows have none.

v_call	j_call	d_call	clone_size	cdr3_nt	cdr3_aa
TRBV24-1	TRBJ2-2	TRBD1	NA	TGTGCCACCAGTGATTTTCGGGGACAGTACACCGGGGAGCTGTTTTTT	CATSDFRGQYTGELFF
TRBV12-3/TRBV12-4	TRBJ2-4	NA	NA	TGTGCCAGCAGTTTGTGGATCGAGCGGAGGGGGCATAGGAGCATTCAGTACTTC	CASSLWIERRGHRSIQYF
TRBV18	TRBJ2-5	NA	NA	TGTGCCAGCTCCCCAACCGGACCATCACAAGAGACCCAGTACTTC	CASSPTGPSQETQYF
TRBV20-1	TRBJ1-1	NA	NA	TGCAGTGCAGTAGCGGGACACGGGAGGGACACTGAAGCTTTCTTT	CSAVAGHGRDTEAFF
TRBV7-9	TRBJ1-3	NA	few	TGTGCCAGCAGCTTTCCGGGCAGGACTGGAAACACCATATATTTT	CASSFPGRTGNTIYF
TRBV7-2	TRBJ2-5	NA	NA	TGTGCCAGCAGCCACCCAGGGGAGACCCAGTACTTC	CASSHPGETQYF
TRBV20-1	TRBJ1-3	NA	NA	TGCAGTGCTAGAGAAGTAGGGCGTTCCTACTCTGGAAACACCATATATTTT	CSAREVGRSYSGNTIYF
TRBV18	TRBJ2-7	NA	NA	TGTGCCAGCTCACCACCGCCGTCCAGCAGCGAGCAGTACTTC	CASSPPPSSSEQYF
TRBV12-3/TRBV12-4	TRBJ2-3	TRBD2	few	TGTGCCAGCAGCCCGGGACTAGCGAGAGATACGCAGTATTTT	CASSPGLARDTQYF
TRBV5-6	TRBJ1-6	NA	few	TGTGCCAGCAGCTTGCCGATGTGGAATTCACCCCTCCACTTT	CASSLPMWNSPLHF
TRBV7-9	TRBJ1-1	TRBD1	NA	TGTGCCAGCAGCTTATCGGCAGGGGGAGCTTTCTTT	CASSLSAGGAFF
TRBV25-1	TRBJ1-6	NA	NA	TGTGCCAGCATCGGGAGGGGAGGCTCACCCCTCCACTTT	CASIGRGGSPLHF
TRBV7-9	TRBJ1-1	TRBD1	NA	TGTGCCAGCAGCTCCGGGACAGTGGGGATGAACACTGAAGCTTTCTTT	CASSSGTVGMNTEAFF
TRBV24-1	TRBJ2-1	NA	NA	TGTGCCACCCGTAGTGAGGGAGGACGCCCCAATGAGCAGTTCTTC	CATRSEGGRPNEQFF
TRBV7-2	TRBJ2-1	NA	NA	TGTGCCAGCAGCTTAGAGGGCGGGCACTCCTACAATGAGCAGTTCTTC	CASSLEGGHSYNEQFF
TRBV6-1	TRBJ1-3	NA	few	TGTGCCAGCAAAGTCCCCGGAAACACCATATATTTT	CASKVPGNTIYF
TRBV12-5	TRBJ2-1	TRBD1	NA	TGTGCTAGTGGTTGGCCTCCGGGACAGGGGGATCGTGAGCAGTTCTTC	CASGWPPGQGDREQFF
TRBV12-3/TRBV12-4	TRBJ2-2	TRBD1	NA	TGTGCCACAAAAAACAGGGGATCCAACACCGGGGAGCTGTTTTTT	CATKNRGSNTGELFF
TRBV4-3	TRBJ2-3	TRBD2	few	TGCGCCAGCAGCCTACAAAGCGGGAGGGTCACAGATACGCAGTATTTT	CASSLQSGRVTDTQYF
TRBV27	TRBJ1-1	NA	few	TGTGCCAGCACCGCACGGGGGATGAACACTGAAGCTTTCTTT	CASTARGMNTEAFF
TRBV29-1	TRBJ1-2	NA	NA	TGCAGCGTTGGTGGGGACAATTACGGCTACACCTTC	CSVGGDNYGYTF
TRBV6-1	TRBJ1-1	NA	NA	TGTGCCAGCAGGGAGCAGGAGATCCCGAACACTGAAGCTTTCTTT	CASREQEIPNTEAFF
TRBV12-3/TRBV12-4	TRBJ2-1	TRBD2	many	TGTGCCAGCATGCCAACCGGGACTAGTGCCAATGAGCAGTTCTTC	CASMPTGTSANEQFF
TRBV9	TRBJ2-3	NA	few	TGTGCCAGCAGCGTAGAAGGGGCGGGGCCAAGCACAGATACGCAGTATTTT	CASSVEGAGPSTDTQYF
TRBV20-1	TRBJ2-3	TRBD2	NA	TGCAGTGCTAGAGTTCTCCTAGCGGGGGCACTTCGCTCAGATACGCAGTATTTT	CSARVLLAGALRSDTQYF